These 27 T cell receptor beta chains came from one sample sequenced in a study of shared clonotypes between healthy human individuals. The data were produced by immunoSEQ multiplex PCR, yet TCRdb's version contains in-frame clones alone and is incomplete. The sample lists about 1.4 million clones, roughly 96% occurring once. Sequenced material: naive CD4+ T cells sorted from blood. Sample subset: CD45RA+ positively selected. All receptors derive from a man aged 25-40 years in good health.

V gene TRBV5-1 combines with J gene TRBJ2-2, with 13 bases identical to TRBD2. Unmatched junction bases numbered 7, after V lost 3 bases and J lost 2 bases. Per germline, CDR1 SGHRS and CDR2 YFSETQ. The CDR3 runs 18 residues. The DNA for the CDR3 is TGCGCCAGCAGCTGGATGACTAGCGGGAGGCGAAACACCGGGGAGCTGTTTTTT. This translates into CASSWMTSGRRNTGELFF.

Concerning this clone: In the same sample, other DNA sequences code for this CDR3. The chain couples TRBV5-1 to TRBJ2-5; no firm D call. This CDR3 is built from 13 residues. Trimming removed 2 bases from V and 2 bases from J, with 7 bases in between. Germline V gene sequence: CDR1 SGHRS, CDR2 YFSETQ. The CDR3 DNA reads TGCGCCAGCAGCTTAGTTTATCAAGAGACCCAGTACTTC. Amino acids: CASSLVYQETQYF.

The J gene is TRBJ2-5, the V gene TRBV27, with 8 bases lining up with TRBD2. V lost 1 base to trimming and J lost 0 bases; unmatched junction nucleotides: 4. CDR1 is MNHEY and CDR2 is SMNVEV in the germline V gene (reference sequence). CDR3 length: 16 residues. The CDR3 DNA reads TGTGCCAGCAGTTTATATATTAGCGGGAACCAAGAGACCCAGTACTTC. This encodes CASSLYISGNQETQYF.

The chain is built from TRBV29-1 and TRBJ2-7; perhaps TRBD2 as D (6 bases). The V gene's germline CDR1 is SQVTM and CDR2 ANQGSEA. CDR3 length equals 13 residues. Trimming pared 4 bases from V and 5 bases from J, leaving 15 bases between. The CDR3 DNA is TGCAGCGTTGCGGGGGTTTTTCCTAACGAGCAGTACTTC. Translated, it gives CSVAGVFPNEQYF.

V gene TRBV18 combines with J gene TRBJ2-7, with D perhaps matching TRBD2 (5 bases). Trimming stripped 6 bases from V and 0 bases from J, with 27 bases between. This CDR3 region has 19 residues. Germline CDR1 and CDR2: KGHSH and LQKENI. The CDR3 DNA follows: TGTGCCAGCTCCCTCACCGTCAGTCTTTGGGAGCGGAGCTCCTACGAGCAGTACTTC. It yields the protein CASSLTVSLWERSSYEQYF.

The J gene is TRBJ2-5, the V gene TRBV11-3; 7 bases match TRBD1. V was pared by 5 bases and J by 1 base, with 1 base of the junction left unmatched. The CDR3 extends over 13 amino acids. The germline gives CDR1 SGHNT, CDR2 YENEEA. DNA for the CDR3: TGTGCCAGCAGCCAGGGGGTCCAAGAGACCCAGTACTTC. It is translated as CASSQGVQETQYF.

This clone came up once. The rearrangement joins TRBV2 to TRBJ1-4; D perhaps matches TRBD1 (6 bases). Germline assignment: CDR1 SNHLY and CDR2 FYNNEI. The V and J ends lost 3 bases and 0 bases respectively, with 11 bases between them. This CDR3 region has 16 residues. The CDR3 protein is CASSDQGSATNEKLFF. DNA of the CDR3: TGTGCCAGCAGTGACCAGGGGTCCGCAACTAATGAAAAACTGTTTTTT.

A word on this clone: This may arise from a read error, as a much more abundant clone is one base away. The chain carries TRBV4-2 and TRBJ2-4, with 7 bases matching TRBD1. Germline CDR1 is LGHNA and CDR2 is YNFKEQ. This CDR3 is built from 14 residues. V trimming: 5 bases; J trimming: 0 bases; junction bases outside the gene matches: 1. The CDR3 bases are TGTGCCAGCAGCGGGACAGTAGCCAAAAACATTCAGTACTTC. It translates to CASSGTVAKNIQYF.

The rearrangement uses TRBV18 and TRBJ2-2, with a tentative D call TRBD2 (6 bases). The CDR3 has 17 residues. Germline-derived CDR1 and CDR2 are KGHSH and LQKENI. Between the trimmed V and J ends, which lost 0 bases and 5 bases, there was a span of 16 bases. In DNA form, the CDR3 reads TGTGCCAGCTCACCACCGGGTACCGGGAGAGGGACCGGGGAGCTGTTTTTT. This gives the protein CASSPPGTGRGTGELFF.

This clone was detected only once. This chain joins TRBV5-1 and TRBJ2-7, with D possibly being TRBD1 (6 bases). Germline CDR1 SGHRS, CDR2 YFSETQ. This CDR3 has 14 residues. The V end lost 2 bases, the J end lost 2 bases, and 11 bases lay between the germline ends. CDR3 nucleotides: TGCGCCAGCAGCTTTCCTGACAGGACCTACGAGCAGTACTTC. This encodes CASSFPDRTYEQYF.

This clone was found once. This chain joins TRBV5-4 and TRBJ1-1; 9 positions match TRBD1. The CDR3 sequence is 15 residues long. V shed 4 bases, J shed 5 bases, and the junction held 9 bases outside the gene matches. Looked up from germline, CDR1 is SGHNT and CDR2 is YYREEE (reference sequence). CDR3 loop: CASSGPGTGSTEAFF. For the CDR3, the DNA is TGTGCCAGCAGCGGCCCCGGGACAGGGTCTACTGAAGCTTTCTTT.

With respect to this clone: The sample carries other DNA sequences with the same CDR3. The J gene is TRBJ1-2, the V gene TRBV6-6; D perhaps matches TRBD1 (5 bases). V was clipped by 2 bases and J by 3 bases, with 7 bases between them. Germline values: CDR1 MNHNY, CDR2 SVGAGI (reference sequence). The CDR3 runs to 13 residues. The CDR3 protein is CASSYAGDYGYTF. The CDR3 DNA reads as TGTGCCAGCAGTTACGCGGGGGACTATGGCTACACCTTC.

The CDR3 DNA sequence: TGTGCCAGCAGCAAAGAAGGACAGGGTCCTTTCTACGAGCAGTACTTC. This codes for CASSKEGQGPFYEQYF. The genes are TRBV21-1 and TRBJ2-7; TRBD1 was called by the table and not checked on the DNA. TRBV21-1 is designated a pseudogene. This CDR3 region has 16 residues.

The chain links TRBV5-1 to TRBJ2-3; 13 bases align to TRBD2. J was trimmed by 6 bases and V by 0 bases; bases with no gene match: 4. Per germline, CDR1 SGHRS and CDR2 YFSETQ. CDR3 length: 16 residues. The CDR3 sequence is CASSLEGLAGKDTQYF. The DNA for the CDR3 is TGCGCCAGCAGCTTGGAGGGACTAGCGGGAAAGGATACGCAGTATTTT.

J is TRBJ2-7 and V is TRBV2; 12 positions agree with TRBD2. CDR3 length: 15 residues. V shed 7 bases, J shed 7 bases, and the junction held 11 bases outside the gene matches. The V gene's germline CDR1 is SNHLY and CDR2 FYNNEI. The CDR3, as DNA: TGTGCCAGCAAGTCACTAGCGGGAGGATCAGGGGAGCAGTACTTC. It codes for CASKSLAGGSGEQYF.

This clone was counted a single time. The chain combines TRBV6-5 with TRBJ1-4; TRBD1 might be the D (6 bases). This CDR3 spans 15 amino acids. The V gene's germline CDR1 is MNHEY and CDR2 SVGAGI. Trimming removed 6 bases from V and 0 bases from J, with 11 bases in between. The CDR3 sequence: CASRTRQATNEKLFF. CDR3 DNA sequence: TGTGCCAGCAGAACCCGACAGGCAACTAATGAAAAACTGTTTTTT.

V usage is TRBV5-6 and J usage is TRBJ1-5, with 12 bases lining up with TRBD1. The germline gives CDR1 SGHDT, CDR2 YYEEEE. The CDR3 is 16 amino acids. The ends lost 2 bases at V and 4 bases at J; junction bases unmatched: 4. CDR3 in amino acids: CASSFGTGGRNQPQHF. The CDR3 DNA reads as TGTGCCAGCAGCTTCGGGACAGGGGGCCGGAATCAGCCCCAGCATTTT.

The CDR3: CASSQSQGNIQYF. DNA for the CDR3: TGTGCCAGCAGCCAATCTCAGGGGAACATTCAGTACTTC. The V gene is TRBV16, the J gene TRBJ2-4; weak D call: TRBD1 (6 bases). Per the germline V gene, CDR1 is KGHSY and CDR2 is FQNENV. The CDR3 runs 13 residues. Trimming stripped 0 bases from V and 7 bases from J, with 7 bases between.

The chain recombines TRBV6-5 with TRBJ2-7, with D tentatively TRBD2 (6 bases). Trimming removed 6 bases at V and 5 bases at J, with 20 bases between. The CDR3 totals 15 residues. CDR1 and CDR2 (germline): MNHEY, SVGAGI. The CDR3 region is CASRRGLSGLDEQYF. CDR3 bases: TGTGCCAGCAGGCGGGGTCTCAGCGGGCTGGACGAGCAGTACTTC.

This clone was detected only once. The rearrangement joins TRBV6-5 to TRBJ2-7; D might be TRBD1 (6 bases). The CDR3 has 12 residues. The V gene's germline CDR1 is MNHEY and CDR2 SVGAGI. Trimming cost V 7 bases and J 4 bases, with 11 bases left between them. CDR3 bases: TGTGCCAGCACCGGCAGGGGATACGAGCAGTACTTC. Translated: CASTGRGYEQYF.

The genes are TRBV14 and TRBJ2-3, with a possible D match to TRBD1 (6 bases). This CDR3 is 15 amino acids long. CDR1 and CDR2 (germline): SGHDN, FVKESK. Trimming left V 2 bases short and J 4 bases short, with 13 bases between. The CDR3 spells CASSQTGITADTQYF. Here the CDR3 DNA reads TGTGCCAGCAGCCAAACAGGGATAACGGCAGATACGCAGTATTTT.

This sequence joins TRBV27 and TRBJ1-1, with 8 bases lining up with TRBD1. Trimming removed 6 bases from V and 4 bases from J; junction bases left unmatched: 4. CDR3 length: 13 residues. CDR1 MNHEY and CDR2 SMNVEV come from the germline V gene (reference sequence). CDR3: CASRITGGTEAFF. CDR3 DNA sequence: TGTGCCAGCAGAATTACAGGGGGCACTGAAGCTTTCTTT.

The chain couples TRBV6-1 to TRBJ2-1, with 7 nucleotides matching TRBD1. The J segment lost 2 bases and the V segment lost 5 bases, leaving 3 bases of the junction unmatched. The CDR3 spans 14 residues. Germline V gene lookup returns CDR1 MNHNS and CDR2 SASEGT. This CDR3 is CASSRTGAYNEQFF. CDR3 nucleotide sequence: TGTGCCAGCAGTAGGACAGGTGCCTACAATGAGCAGTTCTTC.

V and J are TRBV5-1 and TRBJ2-7; 12 positions match TRBD1. V gave up 1 base and J gave up 3 bases; unmatched junction bases: 14. The CDR3 length is 19 residues. Germline V gene sequence: CDR1 SGHRS, CDR2 YFSETQ. CDR3 sequence (DNA): TGCGCCAGCAGCTTGTTCCCCGGGACAGGGGGCGCGGTTCACTACGAGCAGTACTTC. It encodes CASSLFPGTGGAVHYEQYF.

The V call is TRBV30, the J call TRBJ2-7; perhaps TRBD1 as D (5 bases). CDR3 length equals 12 residues. Germline V gene lookup returns CDR1 GTSNPN and CDR2 SVGIG (reference sequence). V dropped 7 bases and J dropped 2 bases, with 12 bases sitting between them. This CDR3 reads CAFRVGPYEQYF. The DNA for the CDR3 is TGTGCCTTCAGGGTCGGCCCCTACGAGCAGTACTTC.

This sequence joins TRBV5-5 and TRBJ1-2; no definite D call. The CDR3 contains 17 residues. V was pared by 4 bases and J by 5 bases, with 24 bases between. CDR1 is SGHKS, CDR2 YYEKEE, per germline (reference sequence). CDR3 loop: CASSVRFLQPLTYGYTF. CDR3 in DNA: TGTGCCAGCAGCGTGCGGTTTTTACAGCCCCTAACTTATGGCTACACCTTC.

In its sample, this clone was seen once. The chain uses TRBV5-4 and TRBJ2-7; 11 nucleotides match TRBD2. Trimming took 3 bases from V and 3 from J; bases not matched to a gene: 5. The CDR3 consists of 15 residues. CDR1 is SGHNT, CDR2 YYREEE, per germline (reference sequence). The CDR3 coding sequence is TGTGCCAGCAGCTACATGGGACTAGCGGACTACGAGCAGTACTTC. Translation: CASSYMGLADYEQYF.